This TCR beta chain was captured by sequencing in a study of cytomegalovirus exposure and HLA in healthy donors. Study results and caveats: It was reported in a later analysis that an Asian-associated ancestry cluster showed fewer N-insertions than the roughly 620-donor mean.

After removal of 4 bases from V and 5 bases from J, the junction contained 8 bases not matched to a gene. This CDR3 has 14 residues. Germline loops: CDR1 SGHNT, CDR2 YYREEE (reference sequence). Remarks on this clone: Antigen: not known.

The PCR used 60 Vbeta and 13 Jbeta primers. Using immunoSEQ multiplex PCR, the repertoire was profiled, and TCRdb retains in-frame clones only, with some absent. The sample has approximately 89,000 clones, around two thirds seen once. This chain links TRBV5-4 with TRBJ1-1; 7 nucleotides match TRBD1. The clonotype was recovered from a woman aged 25 to 39 in good health and CMV-seropositive. Sequenced input: PBMCs. The CDR3 loop reads CASSVGQRGTEAFF. CDR3 in DNA: TGTGCCAGCAGCGTGGGACAGAGGGGGACTGAAGCTTTCTTT.